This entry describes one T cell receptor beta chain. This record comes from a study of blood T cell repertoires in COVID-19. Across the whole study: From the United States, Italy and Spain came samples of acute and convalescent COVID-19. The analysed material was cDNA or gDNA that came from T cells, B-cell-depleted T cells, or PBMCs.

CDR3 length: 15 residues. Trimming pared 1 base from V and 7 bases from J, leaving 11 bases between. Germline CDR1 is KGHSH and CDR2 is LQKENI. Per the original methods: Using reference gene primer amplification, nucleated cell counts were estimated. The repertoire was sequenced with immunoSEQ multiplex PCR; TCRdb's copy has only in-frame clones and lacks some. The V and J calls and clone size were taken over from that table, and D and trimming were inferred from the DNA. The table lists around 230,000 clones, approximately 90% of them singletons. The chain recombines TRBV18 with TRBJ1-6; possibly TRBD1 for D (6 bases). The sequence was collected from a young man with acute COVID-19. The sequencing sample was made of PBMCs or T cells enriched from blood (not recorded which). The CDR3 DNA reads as TGTGCCAGCTCACCACGGACAGTTGACAATTCACCCCTCCACTTT. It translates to CASSPRTVDNSPLHF.